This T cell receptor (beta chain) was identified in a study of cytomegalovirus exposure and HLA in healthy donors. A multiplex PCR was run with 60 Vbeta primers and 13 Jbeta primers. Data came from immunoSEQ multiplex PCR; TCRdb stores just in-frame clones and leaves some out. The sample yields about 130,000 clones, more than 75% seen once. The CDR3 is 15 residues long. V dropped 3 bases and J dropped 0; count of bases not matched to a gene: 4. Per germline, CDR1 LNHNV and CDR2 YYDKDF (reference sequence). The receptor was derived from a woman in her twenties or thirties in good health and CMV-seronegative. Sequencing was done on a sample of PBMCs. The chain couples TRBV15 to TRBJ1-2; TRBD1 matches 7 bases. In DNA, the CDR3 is TGTGCCACCAGCAGTCCGGGACAGTCTAACTATGGCTACACCTTC. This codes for CATSSPGQSNYGYTF.